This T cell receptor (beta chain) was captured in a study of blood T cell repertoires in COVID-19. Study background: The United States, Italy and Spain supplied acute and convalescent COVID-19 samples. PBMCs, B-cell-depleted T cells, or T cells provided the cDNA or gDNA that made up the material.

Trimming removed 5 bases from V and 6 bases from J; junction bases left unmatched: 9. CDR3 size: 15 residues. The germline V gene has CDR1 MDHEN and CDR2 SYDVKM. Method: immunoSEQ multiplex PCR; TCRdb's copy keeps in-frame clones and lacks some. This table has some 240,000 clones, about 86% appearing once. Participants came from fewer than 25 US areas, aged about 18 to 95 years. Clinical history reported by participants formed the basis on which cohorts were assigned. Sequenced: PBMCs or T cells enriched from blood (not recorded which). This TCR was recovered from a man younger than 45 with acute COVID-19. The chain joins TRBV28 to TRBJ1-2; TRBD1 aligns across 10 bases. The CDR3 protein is CASSLPTGGRDGYTF. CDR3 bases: TGTGCCAGCAGTCTCCCGACAGGGGGCCGAGATGGCTACACCTTC.